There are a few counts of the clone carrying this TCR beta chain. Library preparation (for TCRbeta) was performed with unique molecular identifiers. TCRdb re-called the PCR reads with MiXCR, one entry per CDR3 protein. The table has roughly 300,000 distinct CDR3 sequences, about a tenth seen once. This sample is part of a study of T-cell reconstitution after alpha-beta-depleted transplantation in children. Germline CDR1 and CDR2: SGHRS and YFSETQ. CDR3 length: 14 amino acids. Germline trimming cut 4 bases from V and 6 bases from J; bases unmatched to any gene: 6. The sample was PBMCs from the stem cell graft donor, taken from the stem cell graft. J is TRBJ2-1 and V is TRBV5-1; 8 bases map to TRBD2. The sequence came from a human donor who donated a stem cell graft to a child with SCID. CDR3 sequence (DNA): TGCGCCAGCAGCGGGGGACTAGAGGGCAATGAGCAGTTCTTC. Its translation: CASSGGLEGNEQFF.